This T cell receptor (beta chain) was recorded in a study of T cell changes during pregnancy in multiple sclerosis (dated by TCRdb to the late 2010s). Broadly, across the study: Changes in the T cell repertoire over the course of pregnancy were examined in this study in women with multiple sclerosis.

Library construction relied on the immunoSEQ multiplex PCR assay. TCRdb took over this immuneACCESS table, retaining in-frame rearrangements with V and J assigned. Such tables are incomplete; in checked studies, under half of the missing clones stem from an unresolved V gene, and the remainder is unexplained. The sample data list tens of thousands of clones, and about 91% of these were observed just once. Jointly, the top ten make up over 10% of the sample. About this clone: What this receptor recognizes is not known. It has no much larger one-base neighbor in the sample; base qualities were not kept.

CDR3 length: 14 amino acids, cysteine to phenylalanine. The sequence is cut down to CDR3 DNA, 42 bases in frame from base 1. The germline ends are 11 bases apart after V is trimmed by 5 bases and J by 0 bases. Looking up the germline V gene yields CDR1 MNHEY and CDR2 SVGAGI. The sequencing used CD8+ T cells from peripheral blood mononuclear cells, collected after pregnancy. This receptor was identified in a female donor with multiple sclerosis, enrolled in a pregnancy study. This chain joins TRBV6-5 to TRBJ2-7, with no confidently assigned D gene. The CDR3: CASSVSLDSYEQYF. The DNA sequence is as follows: TGTGCCAGCAGTGTGAGCCTAGACTCCTACGAGCAGTACTTC.